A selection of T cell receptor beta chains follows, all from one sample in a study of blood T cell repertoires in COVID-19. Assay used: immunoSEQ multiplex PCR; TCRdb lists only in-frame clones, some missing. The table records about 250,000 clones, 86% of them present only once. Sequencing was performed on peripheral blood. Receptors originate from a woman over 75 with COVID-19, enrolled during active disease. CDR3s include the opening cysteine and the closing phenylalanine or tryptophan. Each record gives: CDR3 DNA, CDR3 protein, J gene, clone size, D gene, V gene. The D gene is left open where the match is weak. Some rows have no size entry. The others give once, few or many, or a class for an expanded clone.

DNA: TGTGCCAGCAGAGAGGGACAGGGGCACAATCAGCCCCAGCATTTT
CDR3: CASREGQGHNQPQHF
J: TRBJ1-5
size: NA
D: TRBD1
V: TRBV6-5

DNA: TGCGCCAGCAGCTCGGGACAGGTGGGTGAAAAACTGTTTTTT
CDR3: CASSSGQVGEKLFF
J: TRBJ1-4
size: NA
D: TRBD1
V: TRBV5-1

DNA: TGTGCCATCAGCTCCCCAGGGGCAGCTGGAAACACCATATATTTT
CDR3: CAISSPGAAGNTIYF
J: TRBJ1-3
size: NA
D: NA
V: TRBV10-3

DNA: TGCGCCAGCAGCTCCCTAGGGCAGGGGCAAGAGACCCAGTACTTC
CDR3: CASSSLGQGQETQYF
J: TRBJ2-5
size: NA
D: NA
V: TRBV5-1

DNA: TGCGCCACGAGCGGTACAGGGCTCTATGGCTACACCTTC
CDR3: CATSGTGLYGYTF
J: TRBJ1-2
size: NA
D: NA
V: TRBV10-2

DNA: TGTGCCAGCAGCCGAGGGAACACAGATACGCAGTATTTT
CDR3: CASSRGNTDTQYF
J: TRBJ2-3
size: NA
D: NA
V: TRBV6-5

DNA: TGCAGCGTTCGTATGGCATCGGGTACTGAAGCTTTCTTT
CDR3: CSVRMASGTEAFF
J: TRBJ1-1
size: NA
D: NA
V: TRBV29-1

DNA: TGTGCCAGCTATGGACAGCTGAACACTGAAGCTTTCTTT
CDR3: CASYGQLNTEAFF
J: TRBJ1-1
size: NA
D: NA
V: TRBV12-3/TRBV12-4

DNA: TGTGCCAGCCGGCGGAGGGGCCCGAACACCGGGGAGCTGTTTTTT
CDR3: CASRRRGPNTGELFF
J: TRBJ2-2
size: NA
D: NA
V: TRBV2

DNA: TGTGCCAGCAGTGAGGGGGTGGGGGGGATCAATGAGCAGTTCTTC
CDR3: CASSEGVGGINEQFF
J: TRBJ2-1
size: once
D: TRBD2
V: TRBV25-1